Listed below are T cell receptor beta chains from one sample, sequenced in a study of cytomegalovirus exposure and HLA in healthy donors. Assay used: immunoSEQ multiplex PCR; TCRdb lists only in-frame clones, some missing. The data contain about 180,000 clones, around three quarters of them seen just once; the ten biggest clones take up 5.7%. The material sequenced was PBMCs. The receptor set was obtained from a man in his forties in good health and CMV-seronegative. The conserved cysteine and the conserved F or W are not part of the CDR3 here. The D gene is left open where the match is weak.

v_call d_call cdr3_aa
TRBV5-4 - ASSLGGSGANVLT
TRBV18 - ASSPLAQNTEAF
TRBV18 TRBD2 ASSPPLAGGDNEQF
TRBV7-2 TRBD1 ASRHNRGSEEKLF
TRBV7-9 TRBD1 ASNPRGGQGTYGYT
TRBV7-3 - ASSFTRVDTQY
TRBV29-1 TRBD2 SVDRGLAGHPYEQY
TRBV27 TRBD1 ASSLSGDRGFYEQY
TRBV2 - ASSPHVGELF
TRBV4-3 - ASSPFSGTYEQY
TRBV2 TRBD1 ASSRQGVNNEQF
TRBV2 TRBD1 ASSLQGSTYNEQF
TRBV4-1 TRBD2 ASSPRGTSSGELF
TRBV5-4 TRBD1 ASSPSLRDRGRTDTQY
TRBV7-3 TRBD1 ASSYVGTGNSGANVLT
TRBV7-2 - ASSLATAAGELF
TRBV7-2 TRBD2 ASSFSGRADTQY
TRBV6-1 TRBD1 ASSEVPLGGQALYEQY
TRBV29-1 TRBD2 SVERLAASGANVLT
TRBV27 TRBD1 ASSSRQGSTEAF
TRBV7-2 TRBD2 ASSIVAGARNNYEQY
TRBV7-2 TRBD2 ASSLVKAASGGADTQY
TRBV5-1 TRBD2 ASSLAGGPRGIQY
TRBV13 - ASSSRGFTYEQY
TRBV5-4 TRBD2 ASSFELGREVSLYEQY
TRBV27 TRBD1 ASRTDRAANEQF
TRBV7-2 - ASSFIRYGYT
TRBV2 - ASSFLLGGIPSYEQY
TRBV7-3 - ASSLTRQPLYEQY
TRBV7-2 - ASSLKTNRVHTEAF
TRBV7-2 TRBD2 ASSLVAGGPSDTQY
TRBV7-9 TRBD1 ASSPSRGYDTEAF
TRBV7-9 - ASSLNAQINEQF
TRBV11-3 - ASSLASETY
TRBV9 - ASSPTGVNTEAF
TRBV7-2 - ASSFSQGGYT
TRBV7-9 - ASELMAATGQY